This TCR beta chain derives from a study of cytomegalovirus exposure and HLA in healthy donors (dated by TCRdb to about 2017). Notes on the research overall: According to an earlier analysis of 587 of the donors, roughly 180 million T cells yielded 117 million unique TCR beta sequences and around 280 Gb of sequence data. Using immunosequencing, the study profiled T cell repertoires from 666 subjects and related those repertoires to cytomegalovirus serostatus. In a later genetic analysis, genome-wide SNP genotypes for about 55% of the roughly 700 donors were used, and that subset was treated as a discovery cohort. The study aimed to test whether cataloging public T cell receptors could reveal signatures of past pathogen exposure. A later analysis re-examined previously published TCR beta repertoires from hundreds of donors and added high-resolution HLA genotyping to investigate patterns of TCR occurrence. A handful of DR-DQ haplotypes were handled as single units for association and clustering because linkage in the cohort was strong. Besides the first cohort of 550 to 750 subjects, a separate validation cohort made up of roughly 120 different subjects was used. Roughly 300 gigabases of sequencing data and 91 million or so unique TCR sequences made up an early release that covered approximately 650 HLA-typed donors. The genetic ancestry cluster associated with self-reported Caucasian donors included roughly four fifths of the roughly 360 genotyped donors. All discovery cohort repertoires had been generated on a single sequencing platform. Rather than drawing on any new phenotypic data, the later analysis identified candidate immune exposures from TCR beta sequences and the way those sequences occurred across donors. HLA typing covered class I and class II loci at four-digit resolution. Donor age, sex, ethnicity and CMV serostatus were collected together with the repertoire data. In an earlier analysis of about 590 of the donors, high-throughput TCR beta sequencing was used to judge whether each TCR beta V gene segment behaved as functional or pseudogenic. Typing coverage varied by locus: about 620-630 donors for A, B, C, DRB1 and DQB1; 522 for DQA1; 600 to 610 for DPA1; 400 to 480 for DPB1. Across some 400 genotyped donors of the cohort, an average of about 240,000 unique TCR beta nucleotide sequences per donor were sequenced, and around 20% of those sequences were non-productive. High-throughput TCR immunosequencing, statistical association of individual TCRs with disease status, and machine learning were combined to predict cytomegalovirus infection status. Points the paper makes about the study in general: The study listed approximately 160 TCR beta chains as associated with cytomegalovirus. Compared with equally common non-associated chains, HLA-associated TCR beta chains in a later analysis were more clonally expanded and had lower generation probabilities. In a later analysis, 15,000 to 20,000 TCR beta sequences were associated with specific HLA alleles at a false discovery rate of 0.05. Because counts were too low, some 17 rarely observed V segments, including chromosome 9 orphons, were left out of the earlier analysis of about 620 of the donors. An earlier analysis of approximately 530 of the donors showed that most TCR beta V segments appeared in productive rearrangements either about 87% or about 30% of the time, which broadly matched IMGT annotations. Immune exposure information for the cohort was limited to CMV serostatus. In a later analysis, most CMV-associated TCR beta chains were found to appear HLA-restricted, with HLA associations seemingly driven largely by CMV exposure. When HLA alleles, especially DR and DQ, strongly co-occurred, attributing TCR associations to individual alleles was difficult. In both the original and validation cohorts, the classifier was reported to diagnose cytomegalovirus status with high specificity and sensitivity. According to a later genetic analysis, donors in an Asian-associated ancestry cluster had fewer N-insertions in productive TCRs than the approximately 700-donor mean. Correlated functional status among segregating V segments might reflect linkage disequilibrium, but an unknown experimental factor could not be ruled out. Because HLA typing was unavailable for some donors at each locus, only the typed subset was used in association tests. A further reported finding was that TCR beta sequences accurately predicted the HLA-A and HLA-B alleles for most subjects in the first cohort. It was suggested by the authors that the approach could potentially be generalized to other disease states and immunological phenotypes. The 87-base-pair reads could not distinguish some IMGT-functional V segments, including TRBV6-2 and TRBV6-3, so those segments were excluded. A later analysis reported that several top co-occurrence clusters appeared linked to parvovirus B19, influenza, CMV and Epstein-Barr virus. Most TCR sequences were observed very rarely across donors, whereas some public TCRs were present in many individuals. In vitro tests confirmed that a few of the cytomegalovirus-associated TCR beta chains recognize cytomegalovirus antigens. The presence/absence analyses assumed that sequencing depth was roughly uniform across donors, and that assumption may not be true. A later analysis found that TCR association rates varied across HLA loci, with DRB1 alleles showing the most associated TCRs and HLA-C alleles the fewest. A later genetic analysis associated a missense DCLRE1C variant with V-gene and J-gene trimming of TCR beta chains, and an independent cohort replicated the association. This cohort had only TCR beta chains sequenced, and the lack of alpha or paired-chain data limited which features could be detected. A cluster of highly shared sequence variants was judged likely to be a technical artifact of the sequencing pipeline.

The cohort consisted of fewer than 700 healthy bone marrow donors. Cohort members were all nominally healthy when sampled, although unrecorded immune exposures were likely present. The donor tested CMV seropositive, placing the donor among the 250 to 350 seropositive members of the cohort. A peripheral blood sample was collected from each donor, and TCR beta sequencing was performed on peripheral blood mononuclear cells. Genomic DNA was extracted from the blood cell samples with the Qiagen DNeasy Blood Extraction Kit. This clone turned up a few times. Its specific antigen is unknown. No much larger clone is present one base from it, and per-base qualities are unavailable. Library generation was performed with the immunoSEQ multiplex PCR assay. The multiplex PCR relied on a mix of 60 forward primers for TCR Vbeta segments and 13 reverse primers for TCR Jbeta segments. Amplification of the CDR3 region of rearranged TCR beta genes was performed with a multiplex PCR assay on genomic DNA. The Illumina HiSeq System was used to sequence the amplified TCR beta libraries as 87-base-pair reads. The paper's data handling went like this. A later analysis tallied around 80 million unique TCR beta chains across the 666 repertoires, and some 10 million of those chains were shared by two or more donors. A nearest-neighbor algorithm error-corrected the raw reads and collapsed the reads into unique sequences, merging closely related sequences to remove PCR and sequencing errors. V, D and J gene segments were assigned by aligning CDR3 sequences to IMGT reference sequences. For a sequence to be retained, a match of at least six nucleotides to both a V gene segment and a J gene segment was required. A rearrangement was called productive if the CDR3 had no stop codons and remained in frame with V and J, and every other rearrangement was called non-productive. Following IMGT convention, CDR3 was defined as the stretch from the second conserved V-encoded cysteine up to the conserved J-encoded phenylalanine. In an earlier analysis of around 570 of the donors, sequences lacking an unambiguous match to a single V gene segment were excluded. In an earlier analysis of approximately 550 of the donors, V segments were called functional above 56.7% productive rearrangements and were called segregating when the between-donor standard deviation exceeded 5%. A statistical classification framework was developed to diagnose cytomegalovirus status using the catalog of TCR beta chain sequences. In a later analysis, TCR nucleotide sequences were compared against IMGT/GENE-DB human TR gene sequences so that V and J genes could be assigned. Using the TCRdist pipeline, a later analysis assigned CDR3 sequences along with most-parsimonious VDJ recombination scenarios. In a later analysis, each TCR beta chain was defined by its CDR3 amino acid sequence together with its V-gene family, and reads without a unique V-gene family were excluded. In a later analysis, several hundred highly shared, low-generation-probability nucleotide sequences were removed to address suspected cross-contamination and a sequencing artifact. A later analysis calculated a clonal expansion index for each public chain from normalized within-repertoire ranks of inferred template counts. In a later analysis, generation probabilities were computed with a VDJ recombination model fitted to out-of-frame rearrangements, and the resulting probabilities were checked against IGoR. In a later analysis, hypergeometric tests were used to score TCR-TCR, TCR-HLA and TCR-CMV co-occurrence, with a repertoire-size bias correction applied to TCR pairs. In a later analysis, false discovery rates were estimated by permuting HLA or CMV assignments 20 times. A later analysis grouped co-occurring TCRs with DBSCAN, adding TCRdist sequence similarity when clustering within HLA-allele-positive subsets. Repertoires with fewer than 30,000 or more than 120,000 public chains were left out of co-occurrence clustering, as were a handful of repertoires with anomalous nucleotide sharing. TCRdb took this table from immuneACCESS and kept in-frame rearrangements with V and J called. Such tables lack part of the clones; where checked against another copy, unresolved V genes explain under half of the gap, and the rest is unexplained. That table gives V, J and clone size, and the DNA gave D and trimming. The sample has about 160,000 clones on record, approximately 72% of them singletons. The ten largest clones take up approximately 7.1% of the sample.

From the germline V gene (reference sequence), CDR1 is SGHNT and CDR2 is YYREEE. V has 3 bases trimmed and J has 8 bases trimmed; junction bases matching no gene number 11. The CDR3 spans 16 residues, from the cysteine through the phenylalanine. CDR3 DNA is the only sequence kept; it has 48 bases, read in frame from the first base. The source is a man between 35 and 55 years old in good health and CMV-seropositive. The chain couples TRBV5-4 to TRBJ1-4; 9 of the junction bases match TRBD1. Sequenced sample: PBMCs. The bases are TGTGCCAGCAGCTCGGGAGCGGGACAGGGAAGAGAAAAACTGTTTTTT. Its translation is CASSSGAGQGREKLFF.